Included here is one TCR beta chain sequence, with context. The antigen is not known. This CDR3 has 13 residues. V lost 6 bases and J lost 4, with 13 bases in between. Germline loops: CDR1 SGHTA, CDR2 FQGNSA. The sample comes from a study of beta chain features in type 1 diabetes. Study-level findings and limits: VDJ junctions in type 1 diabetes patients carried more deletions and fewer insertions. Shortening that was moderate but significant affected the TCRB CDR3s of Type 1 diabetes patients in all four CD4+ subsets. It was among patients, rather than healthy donors, that naive, central memory and Treg TCRB repertoires appeared more similar.

Since all of the isolated RNA was reverse transcribed, expressed TCRB transcripts were what got sequenced. Clones were read by immunoSEQ multiplex PCR, and TCRdb kept only the in-frame ones, dropping some. The sample consists of about 650,000 clones, 12% of them appearing once. Isolation of CD4+ naive, central memory, regulatory and stem cell-like memory cells was achieved by sorting via CD45RO/CCR7/CD25/CD127/CD95/CD27. Each population that was sorted was more than 95% pure. The TCR comes from a man between 25 and 39 years old with type 1 diabetes. The gene calls are TRBV7-2 and TRBJ2-7, with D tentatively TRBD1 (5 bases). The sequenced sample consisted of naive CD4+ T cells from blood. The CDR3 bases are TGTGCCAGCAGTCCCGACAGCCCGTACGAGCAGTACTTC. Its protein is CASSPDSPYEQYF.